This T cell receptor (beta chain) was captured in a study of blood T cell repertoires in COVID-19 (dated by TCRdb to about 2020). In the study overall: Samples covering the acute and convalescent phases of COVID-19 were provided by collaborators in the United States, Italy and Spain. The prospective study material was composed of cDNA or gDNA derived from T cells, B-cell-depleted T cells, or PBMCs. Subjects who had been exposed to COVID-19, were actively infected with it, or had recovered from it provided the deeply sampled blood TCRbeta repertoires that made up the dataset. The repertoires were released in a freely available public database intended as a resource for research on the immune response to SARS-CoV-2. Samples were obtained from the ongoing ImmuneRACE study (first 160 participants) and from 1,254 subjects provided by 6 global collaborators. A de-identified subject ID, COVID-19 status, age in years and sex were almost always included in the sample metadata. HLA class I and class II types, where available, came from metadata supplied by the sample provider rather than from assay-based typing.

What the authors observed across the whole study: How much clinical and demographic metadata was included differed by source and by participant, and the metadata was provided uncurated.

Turning to this clone: Its antigen is unknown. No base quality information exists; no much larger clone differs at one position.

The CDR3 runs 16 amino acids, cysteine and phenylalanine included. Here the CDR3 DNA is all that survives: 48 bases in frame from base 1. CDR1 SQVTM and CDR2 ANQGSEA were looked up in the germline V gene. Compared with germline, V lacks 4 bases and J lacks 7 bases; bases without a gene match: 13. Each collaborating institution followed its own protocols to collect whole blood in K2EDTA tubes. Collaborator samples were shipped for TCRbeta analysis as frozen whole blood, isolated PBMCs, or DNA extracted from either sample type. TCRbeta CDR3 regions were amplified from genomic DNA by means of the immunoSEQ Assay, a bias-controlled multiplex PCR. The source study handled its data this way. Within the assay, amplification of reference gene primers was used to estimate how many nucleated cells each sample contained. To quantify the absolute abundance of each unique TCRbeta CDR3 rearrangement, sequence reads were collapsed and filtered. Productive Simpson clonality was computed per sample as the square root of Simpson's diversity index over productive rearrangements. In TCRdb, the immuneACCESS table is reduced to in-frame sequences with V and J assigned. These tables do not hold every clone; where another copy was compared, an unresolved V gene accounts for under half, and the others remain unexplained. V and J calls and clone size are those listed in that table; D and trimming were worked out from the DNA. Counted in this sample were 400,000 or so clones; around 84% of them appeared once. The ten most abundant clones make up 3% of the sample.

The TCR comes from a human donor in a cohort sampled during active COVID-19. The rearrangement combines TRBV29-1 with TRBJ1-4; 9 middle bases align to TRBD1. Sequencing input: peripheral blood. The CDR3 region reads CSVVGRGTGPGEKLFF. At the DNA level, the sequence is TGCAGCGTTGTAGGACGGGGGACAGGGCCGGGTGAAAAACTGTTTTTT.